This TCR beta chain was sequenced during a study of cytomegalovirus exposure and HLA in healthy donors. Using immunoSEQ multiplex PCR, the repertoire was profiled, and TCRdb retains in-frame clones only, with some absent. This table has some 170,000 clones, 85% to 90% appearing once. Trimming cost V 3 bases and J 6 bases; bases outside gene matches: 5. Germline V gene data show CDR1 as SGHNT and CDR2 as YYREEE (reference sequence). CDR3 size: 14 residues. The TCR originated in a woman aged 30 to 39 in good health and CMV-seronegative. The chain carries TRBV5-4 and TRBJ1-4; 7 bases line up with TRBD1. Sequencing was carried out using PBMCs. The chain's CDR3 is CASSSGTDYEKLFF. The CDR3, as DNA: TGTGCCAGCAGCTCCGGGACAGACTATGAAAAACTGTTTTTT. Combining the CDR3 with reference TRBV5-4 and TRBJ1-4 gives the whole variable domain ETGVTQSPTHLIKTRGQQVTLRCSSQSGHNTVSWYQQALGQGPQFIFQYYREEENGRGNFPPRFSGLQFPNYSSELNVNALELDDSALYLCASSSGTDYEKLFFGSGTQLSVL.